The rows below give T cell receptor beta chains drawn from one sample of a study of Graves' ophthalmopathy and Graves' hyperthyroidism. TCRdb re-called the multiplex PCR reads through MiXCR, storing one row per CDR3 protein. The table records 600,000 to 950,000 distinct CDR3 sequences, approximately 40% of them present only once. The sample comprised peripheral blood. Source of these receptors: an adult man with Graves' ophthalmopathy. Each CDR3 is given with its conserved first and last residue. Each record gives: D gene, V gene, J gene, clone size, CDR3 length, CDR3 DNA, CDR3 protein. The D gene is left open where the match is weak. Size tells how often a clone was seen (once, few, many) or the class of an expanded clone, and some rows leave it out.

TRBD1	TRBV5-1	TRBJ1-1	many	14	TGCGCCAGCAACCGGGACAGAAGGAACACTGAAGCTTTCTTT	CASNRDRRNTEAFF
-	TRBV19	TRBJ2-5	-	16	TGTGCCTGGAGTGGGGATGGAGGGGGAAACCAAGAGACCCAGTACTTC	CAWSGDGGGNQETQYF
-	TRBV20-1	TRBJ1-6	-	15	TGCAGTGTCCCGGGGGGCCAGGTTTCTGCTTCACCCCTCCACTTT	CSVPGGQVSASPLHF
TRBD1	TRBV28	TRBJ1-5	-	15	TGTGCCAGCAGTTTAACCCAGGGGGCGAATCAGCCCCAGCATTTT	CASSLTQGANQPQHF
-	TRBV10-3	TRBJ1-4	-	12	TGTGCCGCCAGTGAGTCAGGGAAGTTACTGTTTTTT	CAASESGKLLFF
TRBD1	TRBV12-3/TRBV12-4	TRBJ1-4	few	16	TGTGCCAGCAGTTTTCCCCCGGGACAGGGAAATGAAAAACTGTTTTTT	CASSFPPGQGNEKLFF
-	TRBV20-1	TRBJ2-7	-	14	TGCAGTGCTAGAAGGCTGGGCAGTAACTACGAGCAGTACTTC	CSARRLGSNYEQYF
TRBD1	TRBV11-2	TRBJ1-6	many	15	TGTGCCAGCAGCTTAACAGGGGGCGAAAATTCACCCCTCCACTTT	CASSLTGGENSPLHF
-	TRBV20-1	TRBJ1-2	-	14	TGCAGTACTAGGTGGCAGATAGTTAACTATGGCTACACCTTC	CSTRWQIVNYGYTF
-	TRBV29-1	TRBJ1-1	few	13	TGCAGCGGGGGGGGGGGGAGGTGGACTGAAGCTTTCTTT	CSGGGGRWTEAFF
-	TRBV7-9	TRBJ2-7	few	14	TGTGCCAGCAGCCCCGTAATGGGCGGCTACGAGCAGTACTTC	CASSPVMGGYEQYF
TRBD1	TRBV2	TRBJ1-5	-	15	TGTGCCAGCAGTGCCACAGGGGTACGCAATCAGCCCCAGCATTTT	CASSATGVRNQPQHF
-	TRBV20-1	TRBJ1-6	-	15	TGCAGTGCTAGAGATCATATTACAAATAATTCACCCCTCCACTTT	CSARDHITNNSPLHF
TRBD2	TRBV5-4	TRBJ2-5	few	16	TGTGCCAGCAGCCAAGACGGCGGGAGGGCCCCAGAGACCCAGTACTTC	CASSQDGGRAPETQYF
-	TRBV6-6	TRBJ1-5	-	13	TGTGCCAGCAGCCTCTTCGAGGGGCAGCCCCAGCATTTT	CASSLFEGQPQHF
-	TRBV19	TRBJ1-1	many	13	TGTGCCAGTAGTCACAGGAGGAACACTGAAGCTTTCTTT	CASSHRRNTEAFF
-	TRBV5-1	TRBJ1-2	-	13	TGTGCCAGCAGCCTCCCTGGGGTAGGAGGCTACACCTTC	CASSLPGVGGYTF
-	TRBV10-3	TRBJ1-6	many	14	TGTGCCATCAGCGGGACGGAAGATAATTCACCCCTCCACTTT	CAISGTEDNSPLHF
-	TRBV25-1	TRBJ2-6	many	12	TGTGCCAGCACTTCTGGGGCCAACGTCCTGACTTTC	CASTSGANVLTF
-	TRBV19	TRBJ1-2	-	15	TGTGCCAGTACCCCCCCAGGGATGGAATACTATGGCTACACCTTC	CASTPPGMEYYGYTF